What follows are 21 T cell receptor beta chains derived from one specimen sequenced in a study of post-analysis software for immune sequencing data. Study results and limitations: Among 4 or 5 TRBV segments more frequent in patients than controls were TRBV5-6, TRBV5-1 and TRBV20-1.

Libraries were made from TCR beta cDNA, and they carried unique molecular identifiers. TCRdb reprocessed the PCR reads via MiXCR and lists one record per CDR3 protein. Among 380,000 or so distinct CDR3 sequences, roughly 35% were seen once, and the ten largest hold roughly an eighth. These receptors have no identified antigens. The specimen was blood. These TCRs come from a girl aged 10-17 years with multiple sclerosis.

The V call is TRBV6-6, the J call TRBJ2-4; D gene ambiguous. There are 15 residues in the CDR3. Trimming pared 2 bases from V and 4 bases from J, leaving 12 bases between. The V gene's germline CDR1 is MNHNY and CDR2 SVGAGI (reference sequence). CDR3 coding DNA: TGTGCCAGCAGTTACATGTCAGACCGGAAAAACATTCAGTACTTC. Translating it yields CASSYMSDRKNIQYF.

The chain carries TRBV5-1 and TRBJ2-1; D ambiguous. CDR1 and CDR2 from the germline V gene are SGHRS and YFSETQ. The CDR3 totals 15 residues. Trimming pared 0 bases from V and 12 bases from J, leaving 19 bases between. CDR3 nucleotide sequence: TGCGCCAGCAGCTTGGCCACAGCCGCATTGCCAGTGCAGTTCTTC. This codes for CASSLATAALPVQFF.

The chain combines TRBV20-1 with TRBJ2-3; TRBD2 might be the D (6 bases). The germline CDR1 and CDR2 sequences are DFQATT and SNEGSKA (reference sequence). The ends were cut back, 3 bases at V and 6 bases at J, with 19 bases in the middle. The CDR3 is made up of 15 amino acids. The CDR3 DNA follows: TGCAGTGCTAGTGACCCGCGGGGAAGTCGGGATACGCAGTATTTT. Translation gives CSASDPRGSRDTQYF.

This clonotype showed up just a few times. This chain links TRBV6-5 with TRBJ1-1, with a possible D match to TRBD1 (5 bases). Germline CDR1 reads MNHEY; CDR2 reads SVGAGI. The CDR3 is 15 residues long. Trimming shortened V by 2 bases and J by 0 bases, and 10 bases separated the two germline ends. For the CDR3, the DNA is TGTGCCAGCAGTTACACGGAGACAGTGAACACTGAAGCTTTCTTT. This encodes CASSYTETVNTEAFF.

The CDR3 DNA follows: TGTGCCAGCAGTTTAGGGCCAGGGTTGAACGAGCAGTACTTC. Protein sequence: CASSLGPGLNEQYF. The V call is TRBV12-3 or TRBV12-4, the J call TRBJ2-7, with D possibly being TRBD1 (5 bases). Trimming left V 1 base short and J 5 bases short, with 12 bases between. The CDR3 has 14 amino acids.

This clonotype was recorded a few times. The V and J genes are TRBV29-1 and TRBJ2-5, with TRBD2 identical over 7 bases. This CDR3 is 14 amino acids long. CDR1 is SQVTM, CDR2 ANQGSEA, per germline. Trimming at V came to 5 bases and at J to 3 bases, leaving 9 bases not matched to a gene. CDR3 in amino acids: CSVTRLAGKETQYF. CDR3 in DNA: TGCAGCGTTACAAGACTAGCTGGAAAAGAGACCCAGTACTTC. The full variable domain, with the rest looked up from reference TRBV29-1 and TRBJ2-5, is SAVISQKPSRDICQRGTSLTIQCQVDSQVTMMFWYRQQPGQSLTLIATANQGSEATYESGFVIDKFPISRPNLTFSTLTVSNMSPEDSSIYLCSVTRLAGKETQYFGPGTRLLVL.

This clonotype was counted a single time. CDR3 residues: CASSRGYSGELFF. In DNA form, the CDR3 reads TGTGCCAGCAGTCGAGGCTACTCCGGGGAGCTGTTTTTT. The chain has TRBV6-2 or TRBV6-3 and TRBJ2-2; D ambiguous. CDR3 length: 13 residues. V lost 5 bases, J lost 6 bases, and 10 bases lay in between. Germline V gene sequence: CDR1 MNHEY, CDR2 SVGEGT.

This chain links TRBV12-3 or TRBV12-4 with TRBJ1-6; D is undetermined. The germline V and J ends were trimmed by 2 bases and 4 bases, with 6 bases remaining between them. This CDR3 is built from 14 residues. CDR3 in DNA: TGTGCCAGCAGTTTACGGATGTATAATTCACCCCTCCACTTT. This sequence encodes CASSLRMYNSPLHF.

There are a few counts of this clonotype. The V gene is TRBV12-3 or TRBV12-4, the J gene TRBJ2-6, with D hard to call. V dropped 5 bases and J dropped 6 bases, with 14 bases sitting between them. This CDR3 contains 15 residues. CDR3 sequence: CASSPAESAANVLTF. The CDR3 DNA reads TGTGCCAGCAGTCCCGCGGAAAGTGCGGCCAACGTCCTGACTTTC.

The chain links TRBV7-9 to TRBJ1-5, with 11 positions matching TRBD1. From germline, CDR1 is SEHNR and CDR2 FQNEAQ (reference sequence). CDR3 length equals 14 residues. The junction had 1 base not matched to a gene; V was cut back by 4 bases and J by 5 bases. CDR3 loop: CASSWDRGDQPQHF. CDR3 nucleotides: TGTGCCAGCAGCTGGGACAGGGGGGATCAGCCCCAGCATTTT.

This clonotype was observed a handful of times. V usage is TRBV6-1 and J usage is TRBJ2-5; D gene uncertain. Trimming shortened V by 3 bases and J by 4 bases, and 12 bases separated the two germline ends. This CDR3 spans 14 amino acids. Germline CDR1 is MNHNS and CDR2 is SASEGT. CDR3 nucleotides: TGTGCCAGCAGTGATATAAACCGAGCAGAGACCCAGTACTTC. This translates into CASSDINRAETQYF.

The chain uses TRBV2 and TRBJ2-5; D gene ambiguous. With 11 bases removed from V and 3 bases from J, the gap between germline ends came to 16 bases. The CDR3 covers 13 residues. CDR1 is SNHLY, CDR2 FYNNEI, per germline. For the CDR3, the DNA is TGTGCCGTCCGAGGTGCGAGGAAAGAGACCCAGTACTTC. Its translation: CAVRGARKETQYF.

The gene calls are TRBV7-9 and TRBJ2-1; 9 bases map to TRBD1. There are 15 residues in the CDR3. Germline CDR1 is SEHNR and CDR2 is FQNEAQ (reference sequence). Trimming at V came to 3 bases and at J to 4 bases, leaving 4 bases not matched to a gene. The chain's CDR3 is CASSLKGTGYNEQFF. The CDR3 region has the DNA TGTGCCAGCAGCTTGAAAGGGACAGGGTACAATGAGCAGTTCTTC.

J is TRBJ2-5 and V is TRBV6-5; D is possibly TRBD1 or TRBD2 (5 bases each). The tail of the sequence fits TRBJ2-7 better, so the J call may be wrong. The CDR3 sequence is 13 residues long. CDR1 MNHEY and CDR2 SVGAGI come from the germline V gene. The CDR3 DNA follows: TGTGCCAGCAGTTCTCTCCCAGGGAGCGAGCAGTACTTC. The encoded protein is CASSSLPGSEQYF.

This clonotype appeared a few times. The CDR3 loop reads CASSYGTTNYGYTF. The CDR3 DNA reads TGTGCCAGCAGTTACGGGACGACTAACTATGGCTACACCTTC. The V gene is TRBV6-2 or TRBV6-3, the J gene TRBJ1-2; weak D call: TRBD1 (5 bases). This CDR3 spans 14 amino acids. V lost 2 bases, J lost 0 bases, and 7 bases lay in between. Germline CDR1 is MNHEY and CDR2 is SVGEGT.

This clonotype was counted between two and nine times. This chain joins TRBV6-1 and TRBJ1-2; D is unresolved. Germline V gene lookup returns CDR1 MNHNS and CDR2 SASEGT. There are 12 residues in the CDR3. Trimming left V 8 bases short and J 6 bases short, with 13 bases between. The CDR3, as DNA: TGTGCCAGCTCTTACCCAGATGATGGCTACACCTTC. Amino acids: CASSYPDDGYTF.

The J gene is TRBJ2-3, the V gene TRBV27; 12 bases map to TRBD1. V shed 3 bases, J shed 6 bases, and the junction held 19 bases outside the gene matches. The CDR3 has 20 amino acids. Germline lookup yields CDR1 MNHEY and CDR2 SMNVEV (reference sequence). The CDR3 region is CASSFERIPGQGAVYDTQYF. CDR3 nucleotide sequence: TGTGCCAGCAGTTTTGAGAGGATACCGGGACAGGGGGCGGTGTATGATACGCAGTATTTT.

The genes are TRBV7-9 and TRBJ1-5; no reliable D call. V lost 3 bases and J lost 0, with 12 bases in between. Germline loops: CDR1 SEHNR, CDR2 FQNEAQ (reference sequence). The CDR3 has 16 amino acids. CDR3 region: CASSLGVVDSNQPQHF. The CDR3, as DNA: TGTGCCAGCAGCTTGGGAGTGGTGGATAGCAATCAGCCCCAGCATTTT.

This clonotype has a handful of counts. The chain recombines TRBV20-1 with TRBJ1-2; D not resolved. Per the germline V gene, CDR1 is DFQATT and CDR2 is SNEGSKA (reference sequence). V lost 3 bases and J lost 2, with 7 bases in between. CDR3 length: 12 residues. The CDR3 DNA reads TGCAGTGCTAGTCAGGAAAACTATGGCTACACCTTC. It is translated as CSASQENYGYTF.

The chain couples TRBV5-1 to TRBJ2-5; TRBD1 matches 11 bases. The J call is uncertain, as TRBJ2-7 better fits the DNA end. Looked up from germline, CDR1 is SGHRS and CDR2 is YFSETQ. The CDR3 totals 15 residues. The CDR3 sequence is CASSRTDRGHYEQYF. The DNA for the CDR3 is TGCGCCAGCAGCCGAACGGACAGGGGGCATTACGAGCAGTACTTC.

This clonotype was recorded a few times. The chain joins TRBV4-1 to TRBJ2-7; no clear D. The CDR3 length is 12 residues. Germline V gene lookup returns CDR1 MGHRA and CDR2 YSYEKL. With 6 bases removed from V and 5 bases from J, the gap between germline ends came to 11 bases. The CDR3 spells CASSRAPHEQYF. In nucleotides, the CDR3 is TGCGCCAGCAGTAGAGCCCCCCACGAGCAGTACTTC.